This T cell receptor beta chain was documented in a study of cytomegalovirus exposure and HLA in healthy donors. Study-level points and caveats: A later analysis reportedly found fewer N-insertions in an Asian-associated ancestry cluster than the roughly 670-donor mean. Testing in vitro showed a few CMV-associated chains specific for CMV antigens. Information on immune exposure was restricted to one variable (CMV serostatus).

The CDR3 has 17 amino acids. V was pared by 0 bases and J by 2 bases, with 10 bases of the junction left unmatched. Germline V gene data show CDR1 as SGHVS and CDR2 as FQNEAQ. About this clone: Its antigen remains unidentified.

It was with 60 Vbeta and 13 Jbeta primers that the PCR ran. Some clones are missing from TCRdb's copy, which holds only in-frame ones; the method was immunoSEQ multiplex PCR. The table has approximately 120,000 clones, 77% seen once. The TCR was taken from a man aged 40-49 years in good health and CMV-seropositive. The sample taken for sequencing was PBMCs. The chain links TRBV7-8 to TRBJ2-7, with 7 bases matching TRBD2. The CDR3 nucleotides read TGTGCCAGCAGCTTAGCGCCCGGACCTAGCGGAACCTACGAGCAGTACTTC. Encoded protein: CASSLAPGPSGTYEQYF.